The sequence of this T cell receptor beta chain was determined in a study of cytomegalovirus exposure and HLA in healthy donors. General study findings and limits: Researchers reported in a later analysis that a missense DCLRE1C variant was tied to TCR beta V- and J-gene trimming.

Germline V gives CDR1 SGHVS, CDR2 FQNEAQ. Trimming took 5 bases from V and 4 from J; bases not matched to a gene: 10. The CDR3 consists of 15 residues. The PCR made use of 60 Vbeta and 13 Jbeta primers. The protocol was immunoSEQ multiplex PCR, while the TCRdb copy is restricted to in-frame clones and leaves out a portion. Found here are more than 85,000 clones, roughly three quarters of them singletons; the top ten hold more than 6%. In regard to this clone: The antigen remains unidentified.

The sequence came from a woman in her forties or fifties in good health and CMV-seropositive. The J gene is TRBJ1-2, the V gene TRBV7-8, with 7 bases lining up with TRBD1. Sequencing was done on a sample of PBMCs. CDR3 nucleotide sequence: TGTGCCAGCAGCCCTAGACAGGGTATCGCCTATGGCTACACCTTC. It yields the protein CASSPRQGIAYGYTF.